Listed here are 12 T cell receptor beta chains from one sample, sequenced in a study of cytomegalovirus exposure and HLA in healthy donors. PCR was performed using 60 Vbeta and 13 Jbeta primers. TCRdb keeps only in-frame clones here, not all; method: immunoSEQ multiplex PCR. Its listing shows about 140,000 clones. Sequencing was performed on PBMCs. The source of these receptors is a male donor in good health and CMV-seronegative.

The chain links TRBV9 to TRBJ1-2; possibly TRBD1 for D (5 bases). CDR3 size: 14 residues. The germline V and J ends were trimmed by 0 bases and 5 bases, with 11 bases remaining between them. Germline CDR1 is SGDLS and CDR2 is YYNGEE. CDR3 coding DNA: TGTGCCAGCAGCGTAGATGGTGGGGGGTATGGCTACACCTTC. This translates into CASSVDGGGYGYTF.

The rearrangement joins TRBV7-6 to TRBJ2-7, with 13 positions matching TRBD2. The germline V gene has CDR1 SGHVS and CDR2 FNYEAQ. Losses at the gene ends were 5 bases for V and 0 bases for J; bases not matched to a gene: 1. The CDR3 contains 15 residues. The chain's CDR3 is CASSRTSGSSYEQYF. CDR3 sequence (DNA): TGTGCCAGCAGCCGGACTAGCGGGAGCTCCTACGAGCAGTACTTC.

The CDR3 reads CSVLATNEKLFF. The CDR3 nucleotides read TGCAGCGTTCTTGCAACTAATGAAAAACTGTTTTTT. This chain uses TRBV29-1 with TRBJ1-4; D is unclear. CDR3 length: 12 amino acids. In germline, CDR1 is SQVTM, CDR2 ANQGSEA. The V end lost 5 bases, the J end lost 0 bases, and 4 bases lay between the germline ends.

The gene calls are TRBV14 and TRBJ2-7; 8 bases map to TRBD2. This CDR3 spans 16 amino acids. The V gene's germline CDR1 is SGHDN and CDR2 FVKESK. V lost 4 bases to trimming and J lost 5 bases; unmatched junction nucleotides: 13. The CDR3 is CASSRLPGLGSDEQYF. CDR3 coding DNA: TGTGCCAGCAGCCGCCTACCGGGACTAGGGTCTGACGAGCAGTACTTC.

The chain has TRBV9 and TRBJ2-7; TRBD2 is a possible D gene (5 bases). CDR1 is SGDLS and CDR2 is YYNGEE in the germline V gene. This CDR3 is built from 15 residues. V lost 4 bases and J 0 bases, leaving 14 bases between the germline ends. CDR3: CASSPSGESSYEQYF. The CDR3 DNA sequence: TGTGCCAGCAGCCCGAGCGGAGAAAGCTCCTACGAGCAGTACTTC.

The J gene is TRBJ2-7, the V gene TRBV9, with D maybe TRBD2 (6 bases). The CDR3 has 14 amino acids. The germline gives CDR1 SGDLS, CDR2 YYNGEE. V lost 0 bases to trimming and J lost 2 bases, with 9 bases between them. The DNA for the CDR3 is TGTGCCAGCAGCGTAGGGGGGGACGCCTACGAGCAGTACTTC. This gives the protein CASSVGGDAYEQYF.

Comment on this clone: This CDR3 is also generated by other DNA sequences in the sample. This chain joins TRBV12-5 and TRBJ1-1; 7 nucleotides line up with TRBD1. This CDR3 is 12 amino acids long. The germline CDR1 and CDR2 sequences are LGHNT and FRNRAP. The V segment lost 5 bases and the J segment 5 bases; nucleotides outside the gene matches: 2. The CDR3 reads CASGTGDTEAFF. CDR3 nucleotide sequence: TGTGCTAGTGGTACAGGGGATACTGAAGCTTTCTTT.

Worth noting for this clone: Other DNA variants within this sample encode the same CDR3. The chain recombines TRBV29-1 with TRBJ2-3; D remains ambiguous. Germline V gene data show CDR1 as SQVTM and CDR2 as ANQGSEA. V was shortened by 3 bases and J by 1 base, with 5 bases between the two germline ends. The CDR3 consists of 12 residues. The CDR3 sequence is CSVDEGTDTQYF. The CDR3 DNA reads TGCAGCGTTGATGAGGGCACAGATACGCAGTATTTT.

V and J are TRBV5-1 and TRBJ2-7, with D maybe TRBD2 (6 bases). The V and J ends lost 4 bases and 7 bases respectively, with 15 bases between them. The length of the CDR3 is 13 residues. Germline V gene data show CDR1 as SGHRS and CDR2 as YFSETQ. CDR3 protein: CASSGGTGSEQYF. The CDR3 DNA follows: TGCGCCAGCAGCGGCGGGACGGGCTCAGAGCAGTACTTC.

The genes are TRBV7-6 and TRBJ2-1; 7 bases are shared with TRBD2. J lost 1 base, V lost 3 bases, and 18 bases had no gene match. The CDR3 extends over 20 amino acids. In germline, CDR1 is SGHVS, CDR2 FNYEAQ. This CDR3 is CASSFGVIPGGRSSYNEQFF. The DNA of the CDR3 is TGTGCCAGCAGCTTTGGGGTAATACCAGGCGGGAGATCTTCCTACAATGAGCAGTTCTTC.

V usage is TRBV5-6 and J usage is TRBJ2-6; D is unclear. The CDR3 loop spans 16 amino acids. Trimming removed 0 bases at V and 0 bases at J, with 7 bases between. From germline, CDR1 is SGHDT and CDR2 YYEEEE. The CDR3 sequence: CASSLVILSGANVLTF. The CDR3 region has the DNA TGTGCCAGCAGCTTGGTTATCCTCTCTGGGGCCAACGTCCTGACTTTC.

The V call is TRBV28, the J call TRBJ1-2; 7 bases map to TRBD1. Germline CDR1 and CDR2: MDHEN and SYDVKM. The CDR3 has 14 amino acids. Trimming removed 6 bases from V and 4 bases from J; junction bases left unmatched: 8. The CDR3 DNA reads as TGTGCCAGCAGATGGACAGGCCCGCCCTATGGCTACACCTTC. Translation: CASRWTGPPYGYTF.